This TCR beta chain was captured in a study of cytomegalovirus exposure and HLA in healthy donors. Study-wide results and caveats: According to the study, 160 or so TCR beta chains were cytomegalovirus-associated.

A multiplex PCR was run with 60 Vbeta primers and 13 Jbeta primers. Measured with immunoSEQ multiplex PCR; TCRdb has only the in-frame clones, and not every one. The sample includes 100,000 to 150,000 clones, roughly 78% seen only once; the top ten take around 10%. The length of the CDR3 is 16 residues. Trimming cost V 4 bases and J 0 bases, with 13 bases left between them. Germline CDR1 reads MDHEN; CDR2 reads SYDVKM. This clone has a single count. Its antigen is not known. The sequencing sample was made of PBMCs. The clonotype comes from a man between 25 and 39 years old in good health and CMV-seropositive. The V gene is TRBV28, the J gene TRBJ2-1, with TRBD1 as a possible D gene (6 bases). The CDR3 sequence is CASSSGHPSSYNEQFF. Here the CDR3 DNA reads TGTGCCAGCAGTTCGGGACACCCAAGCTCCTACAATGAGCAGTTCTTC.